These 6 T cell receptor beta chains were all obtained from the same sample, sequenced in a study of blood T cell repertoires in COVID-19. The data were produced by immunoSEQ multiplex PCR, yet TCRdb's version contains in-frame clones alone and is incomplete. Among some 200,000 clones listed, approximately 83% were seen once. Sequenced input: peripheral blood. The receptors come from a human donor with acute or convalescent COVID-19. The donor label of this sample is uncertain.

V gene TRBV5-6 combines with J gene TRBJ1-3, with D perhaps TRBD1 (5 bases). Looked up from germline, CDR1 is SGHDT and CDR2 is YYEEEE. Trimming pared 4 bases from V and 3 bases from J, leaving 11 bases between. The length of the CDR3 is 14 residues. The CDR3 DNA sequence: TGTGCCAGCAGCCGCCGGGACTATGGAAACACCATATATTTT. Protein product: CASSRRDYGNTIYF.

The chain joins TRBV28 to TRBJ2-7, with a weak D call TRBD2 (5 bases). The CDR3 contains 16 residues. Germline V gives CDR1 MDHEN, CDR2 SYDVKM. V lost 2 bases and J 2 bases, leaving 16 bases between the germline ends. In DNA form, the CDR3 reads TGTGCCAGCAGTTTAATCTTCCGGGATAATGCCTACGAGCAGTACTTC. Protein: CASSLIFRDNAYEQYF. The whole variable domain, filled in from reference TRBV28 and TRBJ2-7, reads DVKVTQSSRYLVKRTGEKVFLECVQDMDHENMFWYRQDPGLGLRLIYFSYDVKMKEKGDIPEGYSVSREKKERFSLILESASTNQTSMYLCASSLIFRDNAYEQYFGPGTRLTVT.

The chain employs TRBV7-9 and TRBJ1-4; D might be TRBD1 (5 bases). CDR3 length: 17 amino acids. The V end lost 5 bases, the J end lost 3 bases, and 19 bases lay between the germline ends. Germline V gene lookup returns CDR1 SEHNR and CDR2 FQNEAQ (reference sequence). CDR3 in DNA: TGTGCCAGCAGCCTACAGGAAGGGGTAGTGGCTAATGAAAAACTGTTTTTT. Encoded protein: CASSLQEGVVANEKLFF.

The chain's CDR3 is CASTRPPGGYTF. The CDR3 DNA is TGTGCCAGCACCAGGCCCCCGGGAGGCTACACCTTC. The chain employs TRBV2 and TRBJ1-2; D ambiguous. Germline values: CDR1 SNHLY, CDR2 FYNNEI. This CDR3 contains 12 residues. Trimming removed 7 bases from V and 8 bases from J, with 14 bases in between.

The gene calls are TRBV5-6 and TRBJ1-2, with D perhaps TRBD1 (5 bases). CDR1 and CDR2 (germline): SGHDT, YYEEEE. V shed 0 bases and J shed 8 bases, with 17 bases lying between them. The CDR3 covers 15 residues. The CDR3 DNA sequence: TGTGCCAGCAGCTTGGAGGCCAGGGAGGTAAGCGGCTACACCTTC. Residues: CASSLEAREVSGYTF.

The rearrangement links TRBV11-1 to TRBJ2-1, with D possibly TRBD2 on 5 matching bases. Trimming removed 2 bases from V and 7 bases from J, with 15 bases in between. The germline gives CDR1 SGHAT, CDR2 FQDESV (reference sequence). The CDR3 sequence is 15 residues long. CDR3 sequence reads: CASSLRLMGGNEQFF. The CDR3 bases are TGTGCCAGCAGCTTACGGCTCATGGGCGGGAATGAGCAGTTCTTC. Full variable domain (missing parts from reference TRBV11-1 and TRBJ2-1): EAEVAQSPRYKITEKSQAVAFWCDPISGHATLYWYRQILGQGPELLVQFQDESVVDDSQLPKDRFSAERLKGVDSTLKIQPAELGDSAMYLCASSLRLMGGNEQFFGPGTRLTVL.